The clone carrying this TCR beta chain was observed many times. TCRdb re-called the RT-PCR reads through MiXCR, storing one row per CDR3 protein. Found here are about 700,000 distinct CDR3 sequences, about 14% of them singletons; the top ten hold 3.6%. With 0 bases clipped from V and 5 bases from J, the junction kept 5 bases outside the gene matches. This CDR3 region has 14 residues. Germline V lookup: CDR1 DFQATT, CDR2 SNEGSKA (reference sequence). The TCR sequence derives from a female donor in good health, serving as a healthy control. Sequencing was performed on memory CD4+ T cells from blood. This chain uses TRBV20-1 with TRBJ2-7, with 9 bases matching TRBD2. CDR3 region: CSARDRRGGDEQYF. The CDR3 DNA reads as TGCAGTGCTAGAGATCGGCGGGGGGGGGACGAGCAGTACTTC.